This T cell receptor beta chain was recorded in a study of blood T cell repertoires in COVID-19. This table comes from immunoSEQ multiplex PCR, and its TCRdb copy is limited to in-frame clones, with some not included. The sample includes approximately 94,000 clones, 85% to 95% seen only once; the top ten take 3.5% to 4%. This CDR3 comprises 16 residues. Trimming at V came to 9 bases and at J to 2 bases, leaving 13 bases not matched to a gene. Germline V CDR1 and CDR2: SGHRS, YFSETQ. The sample taken for sequencing was peripheral blood. This TCR derives from a woman aged 45-65 years in a cohort sampled during active COVID-19. The J gene is TRBJ2-3, the V gene TRBV5-1; 9 nucleotides line up with TRBD2. CDR3 in DNA: TGCGCCATTTTAATAGAGCGGGGGGCGGCCACAGATACGCAGTATTTT. Protein: CAILIERGAATDTQYF. Full variable domain (outside the CDR3, taken from reference TRBV5-1 and TRBJ2-3): KAGVTQTPRYLIKTRGQQVTLSCSPISGHRSVSWYQQTPGQGLQFLFEYFSETQRNKGNFPGRFSGRQFSNSRSEMNVSTLELGDSALYLCAILIERGAATDTQYFGPGTRLTVL.